This T cell receptor beta chain came from a study of graft-versus-host responses after intestinal transplantation. Study-level results: Detected in recipient marrow were GvH clones, some of which were first observed in ileum or blood.

Germline CDR1 and CDR2: MNHEY and SMNVEV (reference sequence). CDR3 length equals 12 residues. J gave up 7 bases and V 7 bases, and 6 bases lay outside the gene matches. This clone was observed once. Antigen: not known. Assay: immunoSEQ multiplex PCR; the TCRdb copy retains only in-frame clones and omits some. The sample holds 93,000 or so clones, roughly 93% seen once. The material was unstimulated CD8+ T cells sorted from spleen or lymph node cells, obtained before intestinal transplant. The TCR comes from a human donor who received an intestinal transplant. J is TRBJ1-1 and V is TRBV27, with 7 bases lining up with TRBD1. The CDR3 DNA sequence: TGTGCCAGCATTTCTTGGGACAGTGAAGCTTTCTTT. It translates to CASISWDSEAFF.